Included here is one TCR beta chain sequence, with context. This clone was observed a few times. It has no known antigen specificity. One base away there is no much larger clone; base qualities are not given. The same CDR3 arises from other DNA sequences in this sample as well. This sample was taken from a study of sequential checkpoint blockade in melanoma (dated by TCRdb to about 2019). For the wider study: In a 1:1 randomization, patients received either first-line nivolumab then ipilimumab (arm A) or ipilimumab then nivolumab (arm B). Maintenance nivolumab came after both trial sequences.

According to the study, the label for this sample's treatment or condition signals: randomized to nivolumab then ipilimumab (arm A) or the reverse (arm B). None of the patients in the trial had previously been given DNA-damaging chemotherapy. A FACS Aria II flow cytometer was used to sort live CD3+CD8+ cells that were negative for CD19 and CD56 from thawed PBMCs. CheckMate 064, a randomized, open-label phase II trial of sequential checkpoint blockade, was the source of the samples, all of which came from patients with melanoma. Peripheral blood mononuclear cells were obtained through leukapheresis, purified using Ficoll-Paque, and frozen in human serum containing approximately 9.1% DMSO. Purity of sorted blood CD3+CD8+ cells was verified at >95% immediately after sorting, followed by DNA extraction. The paper's findings and limits, for the study overall: Validation of the response-prediction model combining TCR metrics and mutation burden is needed in larger, independent patient cohorts.

The immunoSEQ Assay was used to immunosequence TCRbeta CDR3 regions from genomic DNA. Before high-throughput sequencing, genomic DNA was amplified using bias-controlled multiplex PCR. As for how the authors treated the data: To quantify the absolute abundance of each unique TCRbeta CDR3 region, the sequences were collapsed and filtered. Clonality, defined as 1 minus Pielou's evenness, was calculated using only productive rearrangements. Clones with significantly greater frequencies in on-treatment versus baseline samples were identified using a previously published method. The immuneACCESS repertoire file appears here via TCRdb, limited to in-frame rearrangements. These files lack a portion of the clones; in checked studies, under half of the deficit traces to unresolved V genes, and the cause of the others is not known. That table furnishes V, J and clone size, whereas the DNA furnished D and trimming. Counted in this sample were approximately 10,000 clones; 74% of them appeared once. The ten largest account for approximately 17% of the sample.

The specimen comprised CD8+ T cells sorted from blood (inferred from file names), sampled from a patient given nivolumab and ipilimumab in sequence. This receptor was obtained from a human donor with melanoma.

The DNA sequence is TGTGCCAGCAGCCCCCGGGGGATTAGCACAGATACGCAGTATTTT. Its translation reads: CASSPRGISTDTQYF. The chain couples TRBV7-9 to TRBJ2-3; a weak D assignment points to TRBD2 (6 bases agree). From the cysteine through the phenylalanine, the CDR3 covers 15 amino acids. CDR3 DNA is the only sequence kept; it has 45 bases, read in frame from the first base. A distance of 12 bases separates the germline ends of V and J, which lose 5 bases and 0 bases respectively. Based on the germline V gene (reference sequence), the CDR1 and CDR2 sequences are SEHNR and FQNEAQ. Supplemented by the reference TRBV7-9 and TRBJ2-3 proteins around the CDR3, the complete variable domain is DTGVSQNPRHKITKRGQNVTFRCDPISEHNRLYWYRQTLGQGPEFLTYFQNEAQLEKSRLLSDRFSAERPKGSFSTLEIQRTEQGDSAMYLCASSPRGISTDTQYFGPGTRLTVL.